This TCR beta chain was recovered during a study of T cell responses to AZD1222 COVID-19 vaccine. Produced via immunoSEQ multiplex PCR; TCRdb's table is partial and in-frame only. The repertoire holds over 100,000 clones, with approximately 88% as singletons. Germline CDR1 and CDR2: MDHEN and SYDVKM. CDR3 size: 14 residues. Trimming removed 6 bases at V and 4 bases at J, with 13 bases between. The gene calls are TRBV28 and TRBJ1-5, with D unresolved. The origin of this receptor is an adult in good health. The source was peripheral blood, collected on day 0 of MenACWY control vaccination. This CDR3 reads CASSEIQGNQPQHF. The CDR3 DNA sequence: TGTGCCAGCAGCGAAATCCAAGGGAATCAGCCCCAGCATTTT.